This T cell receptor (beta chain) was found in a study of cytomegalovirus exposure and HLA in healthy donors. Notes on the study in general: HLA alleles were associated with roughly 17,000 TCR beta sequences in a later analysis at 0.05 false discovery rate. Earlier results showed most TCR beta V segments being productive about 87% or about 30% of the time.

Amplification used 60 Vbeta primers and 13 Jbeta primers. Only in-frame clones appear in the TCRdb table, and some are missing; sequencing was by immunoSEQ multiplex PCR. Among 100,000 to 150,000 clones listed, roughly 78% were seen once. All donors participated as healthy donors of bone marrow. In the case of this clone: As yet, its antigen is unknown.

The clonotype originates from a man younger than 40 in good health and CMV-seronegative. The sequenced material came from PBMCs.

This CDR3 is CASSFGSSDTQYF. In DNA form, the CDR3 reads TGTGCCAGCAGCTTCGGGAGTTCGGATACGCAGTATTTT. The rearrangement links TRBV5-6 to TRBJ2-3, with D tentatively TRBD2 (6 bases). Trimming removed 2 bases at V and 6 bases at J, with 10 bases between. Looked up from germline, CDR1 is SGHDT and CDR2 is YYEEEE. CDR3 length: 13 residues.